The T cell receptor (beta chain) under discussion was sequenced for a study of T cell repertoires in cytomegalovirus infection (dated by TCRdb to about 2019). Regarding the research as a whole: Donor HLA type was relevant to the analysis, as public TCR beta signatures indicated carriage of CMV infection together with the matching HLA type. Broad study findings and their caveats: The ex vivo response was dominated by HLA-C-restricted CMV-specific TCR beta clonotypes, which also provided the single most frequent clonotype in two of eight donors. Cumulative frequency of public TCR beta family members discriminated carriers of CMV infection plus the relevant HLA type in this cohort and an independent approximately 340-donor cohort.

Instrument on record: Illumina HiSeq 1500. TCRdb reworked the public reads: Q25 trimming with fastp, MiXCR clone assembly, productive beta chains retained. Rows merge per CDR3 protein into single entries with the most common DNA and genes. The sample profile shows about 360,000 distinct CDR3 sequences; around 18% of them were found once. The biggest ten clones account for 7.5% to 9% of the sample. The germline ends are 9 bases apart after V is trimmed by 4 bases and J by 0 bases. The CDR3 runs 15 amino acids, cysteine and phenylalanine included. The CDR3 DNA has 45 bases and is translated from base 1. This clonotype appeared a few times. Its recognized antigen is unknown. One base away there is no much larger clone; base qualities are not given.

The sequencing input was PBMCs. The chain is made from TRBV12-3 or TRBV12-4 and TRBJ2-2; a tentative D call is TRBD2 (5 bases match). This sequence was found in a human donor in good health (CMV status not recorded). Some clones in this sample may be carry-over from other donors' samples. The DNA sequence reads TGTGCCAGCAGTTACCAGCGGCCGAACACCGGGGAGCTGTTTTTT. This translates into CASSYQRPNTGELFF.